The present T cell receptor beta chain was sequenced within a study of cytomegalovirus exposure and HLA in healthy donors. The donors gave bone marrow, and they were healthy. CDR1 MNHEY and CDR2 SMNVEV come from the germline V gene (reference sequence). The CDR3 spans 18 residues. V dropped 2 bases and J dropped 3 bases, with 19 bases sitting between them. The PCR used 60 Vbeta and 13 Jbeta primers. Original analysis: As a later analysis found, there were about 80 million unique TCR beta chains, of which 8.5 million to 14 million were shared. The repertoire was sequenced with immunoSEQ multiplex PCR; TCRdb's copy has only in-frame clones and lacks some. The DNA gave D and trimming, while V, J and clone size come from that table. The repertoire has a few hundred thousand clones, 60% to 80% of them found once; the top ten carry roughly 1.9%.

The TCR originated in a man aged 18 to 29 in good health and CMV-seronegative. This chain links TRBV27 with TRBJ2-2, with D perhaps matching TRBD1 (5 bases). Material: PBMCs. CDR3: CASSLRLGTLGHTGELFF. In DNA form, the CDR3 reads TGTGCCAGCAGTTTAAGGCTCGGCACCTTGGGGCACACCGGGGAGCTGTTTTTT.